This T cell receptor beta chain stems from a study of CD4 T cells in relation to SARS-CoV-2 and coronaviruses. The assay was immunoSEQ multiplex PCR, and TCRdb's table has in-frame clones only and misses some. The data show almost 30,000 clones, approximately 80% seen once. Whole-study results and caveats: Pre-pandemic and post-infection samples never came from the same donor.

CD4+ T cells from unexposed donors were obtained before the COVID-19 pandemic (2011-2018). After ten to eleven days of culture, CD4+ T cells were isolated. As cell numbers allowed, unexposed-donor CD4+ T cells faced SARS-CoV-2 S/N and four cold-coronavirus spikes. PBMCs were plated at 1.5 million to 2.5 million per well in IL-2-containing medium. On this clone: Its antigen is unknown.

Specimen: CD4+ T cells from PBMCs, cultured in vitro. The source is a human donor in good health.

The CDR3: CASSMASGDTDTQYF. In DNA, the CDR3 is TGTGCCAGCAGCATGGCTAGCGGGGACACAGATACGCAGTATTTT. This chain joins TRBV5-4 and TRBJ2-3; 9 nucleotides agree with TRBD2. The CDR3 runs to 15 residues. Germline V CDR1 and CDR2: SGHNT, YYREEE (reference sequence). The junction had 5 bases not matched to a gene; V was cut back by 4 bases and J by 2 bases. Filled out from reference TRBV5-4 and TRBJ2-3, the complete variable domain reads ETGVTQSPTHLIKTRGQQVTLRCSSQSGHNTVSWYQQALGQGPQFIFQYYREEENGRGNFPPRFSGLQFPNYSSELNVNALELDDSALYLCASSMASGDTDTQYFGPGTRLTVL.